This T cell receptor beta chain was sequenced during a study of patients and donors after allogeneic stem cell transplantation (dated by TCRdb to the early 2020s). This clonotype appeared a few times. What antigen it recognizes has not been identified. The sample holds no much larger clone one base away, and base qualities are not on file. Receptors were amplified or captured by RT-PCR. The run used a NextSeq 550. The public reads were run again by TCRdb, first through fastp at Q25 and then through MiXCR, and only productive beta chains were kept. One record per CDR3 amino acid sequence lists the most common genes and DNA. Counted in this sample were some 960,000 distinct CDR3 sequences; roughly 18% of them appeared once. The ten top clones hold 6% of the sample. The germline V gene yields SGHRS for CDR1 and YFSETQ for CDR2. CDR3 length: 16 amino acids, cysteine to phenylalanine. CDR3 DNA is the only sequence kept; it has 48 bases, read in frame from the first base. V trim: 5 bases; J trim: 3 bases; unmatched bases: 4.

The specimen was blood, either unsorted or a sorted T cell fraction (not recorded which). In this chain, TRBV5-1 is recombined with TRBJ1-6, with 11 bases in between that match TRBD1. The TCR was taken from a human donor who was either an allogeneic HSCT recipient or a stem cell or donor lymphocyte infusion donor (not recorded which). It is not recorded whose cells these are; they may come from a transplant donor. The CDR3 reads CASRPGTGGYNSPLHF. The DNA reads as follows: TGCGCCAGCAGGCCCGGGACAGGGGGCTATAATTCACCCCTCCACTTT.